This T cell receptor beta chain came from a study of breast tumors, draining lymph nodes, adjacent tissues. Study-level results: Tumor TCR diversity was below lymph nodes but above nontumor tissue. Data fit most tumor T cells coming from lymph node, expanding in tumor. Compared with basal-like, luminal-like tumors shared significantly more repertoire with nontumor tissue. Tumor T cell lymph node origin was a supported hypothesis, not proven.

This clonotype was seen more than once but under ten times. Antigen: not known. One entry per CDR3 protein, called by TCRdb with MiXCR from the multiplex PCR reads. The sample has around 17,000 distinct CDR3 sequences; nearly 45% are singletons. Losses at the gene ends were 5 bases for V and 7 bases for J; bases not matched to a gene: 15. Germline CDR1 is SEHNR and CDR2 is FQNEAQ (reference sequence). This CDR3 is built from 19 residues. The sample comprised tumor-adjacent breast tissue. V gene TRBV7-9 combines with J gene TRBJ2-2; 14 bases line up with TRBD2. This receptor was obtained from a female donor with breast cancer. Some clones in this sample may be carry-over from other donors' samples. DNA for the CDR3: TGTGCCAGCAGCCCTCAAGGTCGGGGGACTAGCGGGAGAGTCGGGGAGCTGTTTTTT. This translates into CASSPQGRGTSGRVGELFF.